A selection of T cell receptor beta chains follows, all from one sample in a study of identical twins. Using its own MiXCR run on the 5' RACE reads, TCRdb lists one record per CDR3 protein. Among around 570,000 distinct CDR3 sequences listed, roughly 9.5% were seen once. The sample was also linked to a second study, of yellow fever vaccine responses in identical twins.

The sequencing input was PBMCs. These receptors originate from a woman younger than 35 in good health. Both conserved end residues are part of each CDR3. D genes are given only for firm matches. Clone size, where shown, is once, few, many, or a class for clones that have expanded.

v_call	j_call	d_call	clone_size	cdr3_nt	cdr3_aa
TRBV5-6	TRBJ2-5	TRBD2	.	TGTGCCAGCAGCGACGGGACTAGCGGGGGGGTAGGAGAGACCCAGTACTTC	CASSDGTSGGVGETQYF
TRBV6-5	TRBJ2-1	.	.	TGTGCCAGCAGTTACTCGAGGGGGACTAAGGGTGAGCAGTTCTTC	CASSYSRGTKGEQFF
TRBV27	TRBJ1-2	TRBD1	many	TGTGCCAGCAGTTTATTTGGACAGGGGGCGCGTGGCTACACCTTC	CASSLFGQGARGYTF
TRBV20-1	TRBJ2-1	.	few	TGCAGTGCTCCCTCATCGGTCTACAATGAGCAGTTCTTC	CSAPSSVYNEQFF
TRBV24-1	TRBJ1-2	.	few	TGTGCCACCAGTGATCCGGGCCAAGGAGTATATGGCTACACCTTC	CATSDPGQGVYGYTF
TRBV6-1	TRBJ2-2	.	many	TGTGCCAGCATCAGGGCAGCTAACACCGGGGAGCTGTTTTTT	CASIRAANTGELFF
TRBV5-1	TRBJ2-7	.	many	TGCGCCAGCAGCATAGGACACTACGAGCAGTACTTC	CASSIGHYEQYF
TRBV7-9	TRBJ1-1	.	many	TGTGCCAGCAGCTCTAATCCTTCGGACACTGAAGCTTTCTTT	CASSSNPSDTEAFF
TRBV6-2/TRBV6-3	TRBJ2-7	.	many	TGTGCCAGCAGTCTCGACAGCTACGTCCACGAGCAGTACTTC	CASSLDSYVHEQYF
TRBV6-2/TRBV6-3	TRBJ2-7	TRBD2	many	TGTGCCAGCAGTAAAGGGACTAGCGGGAGGGGACTCTACGAGCAGTACTTC	CASSKGTSGRGLYEQYF
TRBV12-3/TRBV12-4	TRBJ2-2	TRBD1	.	TGTGCCAGCAGGCCTACAGGGGGCGTCACCGGGGAGCTGTTTTTT	CASRPTGGVTGELFF
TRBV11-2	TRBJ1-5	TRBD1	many	TGTGCCAGCAGCTTAGAAACAGGGGGCTTCGGCAATCAGCCCCAGCATTTT	CASSLETGGFGNQPQHF
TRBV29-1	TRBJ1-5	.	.	TGCTCCGTCTTAGCGGGATACAATCAGCCCCAGCATTTT	CSVLAGYNQPQHF
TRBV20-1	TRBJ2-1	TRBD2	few	TGCAGTGCTAGACTCGGGACTAGCGAAACCAATGAGCAGTTCTTC	CSARLGTSETNEQFF
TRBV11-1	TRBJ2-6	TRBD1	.	TGTGCCAGCAGCTTGGCGACAGGGGGCGGAGCTGGGGCCAACGTCCTGACTTTC	CASSLATGGGAGANVLTF
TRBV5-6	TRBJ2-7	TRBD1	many	TGTGCCAGCAGTCCTACAGGGGGCATCTTCTACGAGCAGTACTTC	CASSPTGGIFYEQYF
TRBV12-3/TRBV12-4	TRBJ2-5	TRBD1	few	TGTGCCAGCAGTCTCGGGCAGACAGGGTTTTACGGTGGGGAGACCCAGTACTTC	CASSLGQTGFYGGETQYF
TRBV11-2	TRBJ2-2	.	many	TGTGCCAGCAGCGGTCCGAAACGAACCGGGGAGCTGTTTTTT	CASSGPKRTGELFF
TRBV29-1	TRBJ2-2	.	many	TGCAGCGGGTGGACAGAGGACGGGGAGCTGTTTTTT	CSGWTEDGELFF
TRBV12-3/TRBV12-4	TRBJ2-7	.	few	.	CASSLVGRGSYF
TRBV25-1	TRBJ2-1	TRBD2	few	TGTGCCAGCAGTGAATATGGACTAGCGGGAGGCAATGAGCAGTTCTTC	CASSEYGLAGGNEQFF
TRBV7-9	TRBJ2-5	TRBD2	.	TGTGCCAGCAGCGTCAGACTAGCGGGAGGAAAAGAGACCCAGTACTTC	CASSVRLAGGKETQYF
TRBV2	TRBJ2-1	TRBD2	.	TGTGCCTGCTGCTCCCTAGCGGGGGGGCTTCGAACCTACAATGAGCAGTTCTTC	CACCSLAGGLRTYNEQFF
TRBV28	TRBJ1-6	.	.	TGTGCCAGCAGGCCAGGGTTCTCACCCCTCCACTTT	CASRPGFSPLHF
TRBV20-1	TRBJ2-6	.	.	TGCAGTGCCGCCACCTCTGGGGCCAACGTCCTGACTTTC	CSAATSGANVLTF
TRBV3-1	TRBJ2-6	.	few	TGTGCCAGCAGCCAAGCGGCCAGGTTGGTGACTGGGGCCAACGTCCTGACTTTC	CASSQAARLVTGANVLTF
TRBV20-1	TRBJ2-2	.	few	TGCAGTGCTTGGGAGGGGGACACCGGGGAGCTGTTTTTT	CSAWEGDTGELFF
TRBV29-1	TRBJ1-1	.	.	TGCAGCGTTGATCCAGGGCACACTGAAGCTTTCTTT	CSVDPGHTEAFF
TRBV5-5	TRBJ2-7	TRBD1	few	TGTGCCAGCAGCTTTTCCCCGGGACAGGTCTACGAGCAGTACTTC	CASSFSPGQVYEQYF
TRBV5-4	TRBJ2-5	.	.	TGTGCCAGCAGCTTGAAAGACAAGTACCAAGAGACCCAGTACTTC	CASSLKDKYQETQYF
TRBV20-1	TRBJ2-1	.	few	TGCAGTTCCTCCCAATCCTACAATGAGCAGTTCTTC	CSSSQSYNEQFF
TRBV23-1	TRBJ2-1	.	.	TGCGCCAGCAGTCAACAGTGGGCGTTTCAGTTCTTC	CASSQQWAFQFF
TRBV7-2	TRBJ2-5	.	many	TGTGCCAGCAGCTTGAACAGCCGGGGAGTGGAGACCCAGTACTTC	CASSLNSRGVETQYF
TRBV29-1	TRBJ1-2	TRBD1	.	TGCAGCGTTGTCGACAGGGATGGCTACACCTTC	CSVVDRDGYTF
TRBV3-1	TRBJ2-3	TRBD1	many	TGTGCCAGCAGCTCCGGGACAGGGGGGTATACGCAGTATTTT	CASSSGTGGYTQYF
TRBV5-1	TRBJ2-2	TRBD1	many	TGCGCCAGCAAATGGGGACAGGCTACCGGGGAGCTGTTTTTT	CASKWGQATGELFF
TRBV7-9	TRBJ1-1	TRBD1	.	TGTGCCAGCAGATCACAGGGGGCGATTACTGAAGCTTTCTTT	CASRSQGAITEAFF
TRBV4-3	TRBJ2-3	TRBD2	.	TGCGCCAGCAGCCAAACGACGGGAGGGTATGGAGATACGCAGTATTTT	CASSQTTGGYGDTQYF
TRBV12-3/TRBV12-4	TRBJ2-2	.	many	TGTGCCAGCACCCTCACAGCGAACACCGGGGAGCTGTTTTTT	CASTLTANTGELFF
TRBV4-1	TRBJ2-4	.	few	TGCGCCAGCAGCCCCTTTGGGGCTGGGGGAGACATTCAGTACTTC	CASSPFGAGGDIQYF
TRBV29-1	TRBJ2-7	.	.	TGCAGCGTGACCGCTTCCACGGGCTCCTACGAGCAGTACTTC	CSVTASTGSYEQYF
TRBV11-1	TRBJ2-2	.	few	TGTGCCAGCAGCCTAACACCGAACACCGGGGAGCTGTTTTTT	CASSLTPNTGELFF
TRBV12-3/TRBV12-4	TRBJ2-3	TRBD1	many	TGTGCCAGCAGCTACCCGGGACAGAACACAGATACGCAGTATTTT	CASSYPGQNTDTQYF
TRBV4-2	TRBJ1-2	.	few	TGTGCCAGCAGCCAGATACAGGAATATGGCTACACCTTC	CASSQIQEYGYTF
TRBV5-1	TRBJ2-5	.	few	TGCGCCAGCAGCTGGGGGGACGGTCAGCAAGAGACCCAGTACTTC	CASSWGDGQQETQYF
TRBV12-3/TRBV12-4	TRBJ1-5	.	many	TGTGCCAGCATTGCGGCTTTGGGCAATCAGCCCCAGCATTTT	CASIAALGNQPQHF
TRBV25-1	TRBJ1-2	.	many	TGTGCCAGCAGTCTTAGGTCCTCGGACTATGGCTACACCTTC	CASSLRSSDYGYTF
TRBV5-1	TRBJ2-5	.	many	TGCGCCAGCAGCTCGACCTACCCAAGAGAGACCCAGTACTTC	CASSSTYPRETQYF
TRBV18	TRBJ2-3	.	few	TGTGCCAGCTCACCAACCGATACTAGCACAGATACGCAGTATTTT	CASSPTDTSTDTQYF
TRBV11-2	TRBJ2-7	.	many	TGTGCCAGCAGCGGCCCCTCCTACGAGCAGTACTTC	CASSGPSYEQYF
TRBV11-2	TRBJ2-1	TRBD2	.	TGTGCCAGCAGCTTAATGGGCGGGAGGGTTCCCAATGAGCAGTTCTTC	CASSLMGGRVPNEQFF
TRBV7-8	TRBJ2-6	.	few	TGTGCCAGCAGCCCAGGCCAGGGAACTGGGGCCAACGTCCTGACTTTC	CASSPGQGTGANVLTF
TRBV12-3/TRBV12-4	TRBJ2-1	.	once	TGTGCCAGCACCATCCGGGGAACCTCAACTTTGCAGTTCTTC	CASTIRGTSTLQFF